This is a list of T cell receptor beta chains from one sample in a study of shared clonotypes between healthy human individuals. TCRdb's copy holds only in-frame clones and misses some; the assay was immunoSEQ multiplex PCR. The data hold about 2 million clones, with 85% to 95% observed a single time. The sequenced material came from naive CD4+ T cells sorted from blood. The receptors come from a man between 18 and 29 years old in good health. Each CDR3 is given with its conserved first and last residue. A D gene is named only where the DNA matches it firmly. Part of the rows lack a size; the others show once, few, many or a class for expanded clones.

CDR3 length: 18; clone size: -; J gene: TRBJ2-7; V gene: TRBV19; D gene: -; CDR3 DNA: TGTGCCAGTAGTATAGGGTCCCTGGGGTCCGGACCGTTGGGAGAGCAGTACTTC; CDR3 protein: CASSIGSLGSGPLGEQYF
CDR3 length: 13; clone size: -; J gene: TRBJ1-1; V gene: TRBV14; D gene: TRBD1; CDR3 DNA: TGTGCCAGCAGCCGGACAGGGGCCCTTGAAGCTTTCTTT; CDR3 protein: CASSRTGALEAFF
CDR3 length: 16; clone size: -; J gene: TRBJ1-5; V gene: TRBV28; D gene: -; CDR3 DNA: TGTGCCAGCAGATCCCCCCGGACAGCCCCCAATCAGCCCCAGCATTTT; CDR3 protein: CASRSPRTAPNQPQHF
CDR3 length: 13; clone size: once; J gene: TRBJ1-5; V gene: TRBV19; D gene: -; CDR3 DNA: TGTGCCAGTAGTTCCGGGGAAGGGCAGCCCCAGCATTTT; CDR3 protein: CASSSGEGQPQHF
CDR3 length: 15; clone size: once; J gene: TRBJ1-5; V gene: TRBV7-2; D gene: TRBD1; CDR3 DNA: TGTGCCAGCAGCTTTTCCGGGACAGGGGGACAGCCCCAGCATTTT; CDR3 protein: CASSFSGTGGQPQHF
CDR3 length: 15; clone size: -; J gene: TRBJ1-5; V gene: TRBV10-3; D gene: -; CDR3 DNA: TGTGCCATCAGGCCGGGGGAGTCGAGCAATCAGCCCCAGCATTTT; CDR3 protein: CAIRPGESSNQPQHF
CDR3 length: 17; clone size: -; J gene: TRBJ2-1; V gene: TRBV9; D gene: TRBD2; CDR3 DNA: TGTGCCAGCAGCGTAGGTCCCGGGACTAGACCCCCCAATGAGCAGTTCTTC; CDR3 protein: CASSVGPGTRPPNEQFF
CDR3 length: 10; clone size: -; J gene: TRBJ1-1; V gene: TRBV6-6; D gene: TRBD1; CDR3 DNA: TGTGCCAGCAGTTTGGGACAGTGGTTCTTT; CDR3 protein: CASSLGQWFF
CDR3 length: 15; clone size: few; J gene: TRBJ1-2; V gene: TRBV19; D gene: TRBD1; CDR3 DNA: TGTGCCAGTAGTCCTTCGGGACAGCCTAACTATGGCTACACCTTC; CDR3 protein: CASSPSGQPNYGYTF
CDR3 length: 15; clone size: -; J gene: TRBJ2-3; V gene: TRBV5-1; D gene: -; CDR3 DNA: TGCGCCAGCAGCTTGGGCGGAACTAGCACAGATACGCAGTATTTT; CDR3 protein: CASSLGGTSTDTQYF
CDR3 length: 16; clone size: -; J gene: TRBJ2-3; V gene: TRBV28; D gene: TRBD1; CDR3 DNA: TGTGCCAGCAGTTATCACCCGGGACAGCGCACAGATACGCAGTATTTT; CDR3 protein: CASSYHPGQRTDTQYF
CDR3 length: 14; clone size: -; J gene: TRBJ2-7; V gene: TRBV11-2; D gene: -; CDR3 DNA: TGTGCCAGCAGCTTAGATCTCGCCCCGACCGAGCAGTACTTC; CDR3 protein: CASSLDLAPTEQYF
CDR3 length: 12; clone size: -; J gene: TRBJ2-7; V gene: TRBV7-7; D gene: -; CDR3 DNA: TGTGCTAGCAGCTTAGACGGGGCCGAGCAGTACTTC; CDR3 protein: CASSLDGAEQYF
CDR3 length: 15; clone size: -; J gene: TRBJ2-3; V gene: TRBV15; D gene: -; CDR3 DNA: TGTGCCACCAGCATCGATAAGCGGTTTACAGATACGCAGTATTTT; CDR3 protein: CATSIDKRFTDTQYF
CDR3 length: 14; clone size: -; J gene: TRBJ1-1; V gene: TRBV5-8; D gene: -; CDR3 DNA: TGTGCCAGCAGCTCGGGACGGGCGAACACTGAAGCTTTCTTT; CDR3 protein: CASSSGRANTEAFF
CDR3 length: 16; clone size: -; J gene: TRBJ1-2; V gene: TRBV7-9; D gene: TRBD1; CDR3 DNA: TGTGCCAGCAGCTTAGTTGGGGAGGGGGCGAGCTATGGCTACACCTTC; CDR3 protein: CASSLVGEGASYGYTF
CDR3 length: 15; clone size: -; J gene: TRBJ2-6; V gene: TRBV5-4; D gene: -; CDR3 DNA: TGTGCCAGCAGCCCTGTCCTTACTGGGGCCAACGTCCTGACTTTC; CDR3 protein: CASSPVLTGANVLTF
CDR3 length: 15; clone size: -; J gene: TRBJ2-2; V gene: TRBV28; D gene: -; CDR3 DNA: TGTGCCAGCAGGAGGACGGCCGCGAACACCGGGGAGCTGTTTTTT; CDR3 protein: CASRRTAANTGELFF
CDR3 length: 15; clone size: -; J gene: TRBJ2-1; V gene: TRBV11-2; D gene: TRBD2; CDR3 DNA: TGTGCCAGCAGCCGTACGGGAGGCTCCTACAATGAGCAGTTCTTC; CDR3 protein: CASSRTGGSYNEQFF
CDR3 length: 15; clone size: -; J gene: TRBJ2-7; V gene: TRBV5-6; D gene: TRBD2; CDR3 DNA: TGTGCCAGCAGCGTTACAGTGGGAGGGAAGGCGGAGCAGTACTTC; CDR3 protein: CASSVTVGGKAEQYF
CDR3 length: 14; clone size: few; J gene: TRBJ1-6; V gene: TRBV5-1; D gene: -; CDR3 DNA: TGCGCCAGCAGCTTGGGACTGGATAATTCACCCCTCCACTTT; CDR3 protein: CASSLGLDNSPLHF
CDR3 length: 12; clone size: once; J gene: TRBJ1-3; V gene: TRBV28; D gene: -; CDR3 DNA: TGTGCCAGCAGTTTGGGGCTCAACACCATATATTTT; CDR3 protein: CASSLGLNTIYF
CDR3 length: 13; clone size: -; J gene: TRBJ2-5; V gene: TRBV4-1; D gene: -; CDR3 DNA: TGCGCCAGCAGCCCCACAGGGTGGGAGACCCAGTACTTC; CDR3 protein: CASSPTGWETQYF
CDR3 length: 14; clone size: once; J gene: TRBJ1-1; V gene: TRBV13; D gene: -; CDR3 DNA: TGTGCCAGCAAGGTCTATAGGGCGAACACTGAAGCTTTCTTT; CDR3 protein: CASKVYRANTEAFF
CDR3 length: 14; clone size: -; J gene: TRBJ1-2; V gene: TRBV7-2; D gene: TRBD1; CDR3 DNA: TGTGCCAGCAGCCCCGTACAGGGGTGGTATGGCTACACCTTC; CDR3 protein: CASSPVQGWYGYTF
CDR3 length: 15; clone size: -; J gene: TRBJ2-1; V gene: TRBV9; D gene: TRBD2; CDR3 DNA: TGTGCCAGCAGCCCAAGACTAGCGACATACAATGAGCAGTTCTTC; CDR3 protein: CASSPRLATYNEQFF
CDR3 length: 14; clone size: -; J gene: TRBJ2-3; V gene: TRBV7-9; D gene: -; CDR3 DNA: TGTGCCAGCAGCTGGGGGAGTAAGGAAGATACGCAGTATTTT; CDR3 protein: CASSWGSKEDTQYF
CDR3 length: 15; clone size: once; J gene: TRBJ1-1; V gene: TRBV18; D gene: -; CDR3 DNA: TGTGCCAGCTCCCGTAACGGCAGGGAGAACACTGAAGCTTTCTTT; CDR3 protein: CASSRNGRENTEAFF
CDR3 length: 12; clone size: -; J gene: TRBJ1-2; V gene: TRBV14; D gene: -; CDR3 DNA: TGTGCCAGCAGCGCCAAGGGCGCCTACTACACCTTC; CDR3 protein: CASSAKGAYYTF
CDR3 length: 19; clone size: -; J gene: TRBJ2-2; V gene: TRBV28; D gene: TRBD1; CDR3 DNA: TGTGCCAGCAGTCGTGGGACAGGGAGGTTTTCTCGGAACACCGGGGAGCTGTTTTTT; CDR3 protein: CASSRGTGRFSRNTGELFF
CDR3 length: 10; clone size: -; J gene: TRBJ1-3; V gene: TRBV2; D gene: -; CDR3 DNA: TGTGCCAGCATAATTTACACCATATATTTT; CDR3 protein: CASIIYTIYF
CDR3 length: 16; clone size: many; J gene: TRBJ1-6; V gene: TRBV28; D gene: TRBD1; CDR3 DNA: TGTGCCAGCAGATGGGACAGCAGCTCCTATAATTCACCCCTCCACTTT; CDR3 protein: CASRWDSSSYNSPLHF
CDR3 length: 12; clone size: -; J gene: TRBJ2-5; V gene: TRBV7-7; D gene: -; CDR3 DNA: TGTGCTAGCAGCCGGGACGGAGAGACCCAGTACTTC; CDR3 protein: CASSRDGETQYF